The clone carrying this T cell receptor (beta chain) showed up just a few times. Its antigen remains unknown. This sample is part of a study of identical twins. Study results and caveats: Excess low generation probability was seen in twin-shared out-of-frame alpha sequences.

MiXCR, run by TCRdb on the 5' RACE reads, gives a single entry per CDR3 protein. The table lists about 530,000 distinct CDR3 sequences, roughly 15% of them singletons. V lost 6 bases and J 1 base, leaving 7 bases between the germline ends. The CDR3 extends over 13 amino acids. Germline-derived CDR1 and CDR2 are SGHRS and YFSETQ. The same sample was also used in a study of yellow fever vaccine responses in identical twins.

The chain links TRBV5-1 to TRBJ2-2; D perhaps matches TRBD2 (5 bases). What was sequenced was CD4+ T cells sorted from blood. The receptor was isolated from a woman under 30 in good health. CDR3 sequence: CASNEGNTGELFF. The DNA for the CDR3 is TGCGCCAGCAACGAGGGGAACACCGGGGAGCTGTTTTTT.